Shown below are 5 T cell receptor beta chains from a single sample sequenced in a study of siplizumab effects on memory and regulatory T cells. Generated by immunoSEQ multiplex PCR, the TCRdb table keeps only in-frame clones and is missing some. The data contain about 94,000 clones, about 94% of them singletons. Specimen: non-Treg CD4+ T cells sorted from blood. Receptor source: a human donor in good health.

This chain uses TRBV25-1 with TRBJ2-5, with unresolved D. Trimming removed 4 bases from V and 4 bases from J, with 4 bases in between. CDR3 length equals 11 residues. The germline CDR1 and CDR2 sequences are MGHDK and SYGVNS. The CDR3 nucleotides read TGTGCCAGCAGTGTACGAGAGACCCAGTACTTC. Translated, it gives CASSVRETQYF.

The chain couples TRBV6-1 to TRBJ1-5; D is unclear. From germline, CDR1 is MNHNS and CDR2 SASEGT. The CDR3 spans 15 residues. With 3 bases removed from V and 5 bases from J, the gap between germline ends came to 14 bases. The CDR3 sequence is CASSDGPGTHQPQHF. The CDR3 DNA follows: TGTGCCAGCAGTGACGGCCCCGGTACCCATCAGCCCCAGCATTTT.

The chain combines TRBV9 with TRBJ2-5; the match to TRBD2 covers 13 bases. Looked up from germline, CDR1 is SGDLS and CDR2 is YYNGEE. This CDR3 is 15 amino acids long. Germline trimming cut 3 bases from V and 5 bases from J; bases unmatched to any gene: 4. CDR3: CASSELAGGTETQYF. The CDR3 nucleotides read TGTGCCAGCAGCGAACTAGCGGGAGGGACGGAGACCCAGTACTTC.

The chain couples TRBV29-1 to TRBJ1-2; TRBD1 matches 10 bases. Per germline, CDR1 SQVTM and CDR2 ANQGSEA. V was pared by 6 bases and J by 4 bases, with 2 bases of the junction left unmatched. This CDR3 is 12 amino acids long. The CDR3 loop is CSVRTGGYGYTF. CDR3 DNA: TGCAGCGTAAGGACAGGGGGCTATGGCTACACCTTC.

The chain is built from TRBV7-9 and TRBJ2-1, with D possibly being TRBD1 (5 bases). CDR3 length: 13 amino acids. Germline assignment: CDR1 SEHNR and CDR2 FQNEAQ (reference sequence). V lost 1 base, J lost 8 bases, and 9 bases lay in between. The CDR3 DNA follows: TGTGCCAGCAGCTTAGTCGTAGGGGATGAGCAGTTCTTC. Translation: CASSLVVGDEQFF.